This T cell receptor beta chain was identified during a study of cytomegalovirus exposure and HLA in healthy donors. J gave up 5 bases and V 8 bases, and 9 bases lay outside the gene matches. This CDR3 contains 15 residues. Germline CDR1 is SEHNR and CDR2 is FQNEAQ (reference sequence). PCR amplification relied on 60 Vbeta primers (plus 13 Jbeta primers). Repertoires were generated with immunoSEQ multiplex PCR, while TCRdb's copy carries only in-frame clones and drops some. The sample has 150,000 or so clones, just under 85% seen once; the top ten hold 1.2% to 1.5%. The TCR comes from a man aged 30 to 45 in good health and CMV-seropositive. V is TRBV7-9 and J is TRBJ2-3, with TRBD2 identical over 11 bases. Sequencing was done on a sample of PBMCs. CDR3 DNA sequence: TGTGCCAGCTCCACTAGCGGGAGTGTTTTAGATACGCAGTATTTT. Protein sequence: CASSTSGSVLDTQYF.